This T cell receptor beta chain came from a study of CD8+ T cells in alopecia areata. Study-level information: Dosing spanned 6 to 18 months on tofacitinib, then 6 months off drug.

Treatment meaning: oral pan-JAK inhibitor, 5-10 mg twice daily. Regarding this clone: Its antigen is currently unknown.

Study-level points and caveats: Association of baseline CD8+ expansion with response is uncertain owing to one nonresponder.

RNA was extracted and reverse transcribed into cDNA as the sequencing template. Generated by immunoSEQ multiplex PCR, the TCRdb table keeps only in-frame clones and is missing some. The sample lists hundreds of thousands of clones, 60% occurring once. This clonotype originated in a human donor with alopecia areata. This material consisted of CD4+ T cells sorted from blood, taken at approximately week 52, from a patient treated with tofacitinib.

The CDR3 is CASSPSPVTYNSPLHF. The CDR3 DNA reads TGCGCCAGCAGCCCTAGCCCGGTCACCTATAATTCACCCCTCCACTTT. The chain couples TRBV5-1 to TRBJ1-6; D is undetermined. V was clipped by 4 bases and J by 2 bases, with 13 bases between them. Germline-derived CDR1 and CDR2 are SGHRS and YFSETQ. CDR3 length: 16 amino acids.